The 13 T cell receptor beta chains below come from one sample, sequenced in a study of regulatory T cells in long-lasting Graves disease. Time point noted: persistent/refractory GD, antithyroid drugs over 5 years with positive TRAb. Preparation of the TCR library used RNA extracted from PBMCs. Through Arm-PCR of CDR3 regions and iRepertoire HTBI primers, TCR beta libraries were built. One entry per CDR3 protein, called by TCRdb with MiXCR from the multiplex PCR reads. Found here are about half a million distinct CDR3 sequences, around a fifth of them singletons; the top ten hold around 13%. This sample comprised peripheral blood mononuclear cells (PBMCs), obtained when the disease was refractory, from a patient treated with antithyroid drugs. Source of these receptors: a female donor with Graves disease.

This clonotype occurred a few times. This chain links TRBV29-1 with TRBJ2-1; D is unresolved. V was clipped by 6 bases and J by 0 bases, with 9 bases between them. The length of the CDR3 is 13 residues. CDR1 is SQVTM and CDR2 is ANQGSEA in the germline V gene. CDR3 coding DNA: TGCAGCGTAGACCGTAGCTCCTACAATGAGCAGTTCTTC. It specifies CSVDRSSYNEQFF.

This clonotype came up many times. This chain connects TRBV28 to TRBJ2-7; 7 bases are shared with TRBD1. Germline assignment: CDR1 MDHEN and CDR2 SYDVKM. This CDR3 comprises 14 residues. Trimming took 4 bases from V and 1 from J; bases not matched to a gene: 4. CDR3 nucleotides: TGTGCCAGCAGTTGGACAGGACCTTCCTACGAGCAGTACTTC. It yields the protein CASSWTGPSYEQYF.

The CDR3 DNA sequence: TGTGCCTGGAGTCGGACGGACACCGGGGAGCTGTTTTTT. Encoded protein: CAWSRTDTGELFF. The genes are TRBV30 and TRBJ2-2, with D hard to call. The CDR3 runs 13 residues. Trimming pared 2 bases from V and 3 bases from J, leaving 7 bases between. Germline-derived CDR1 and CDR2 are GTSNPN and SVGIG (reference sequence).

The chain couples TRBV7-3 to TRBJ1-1; unclear D gene. This CDR3 comprises 13 residues. V dropped 0 bases and J dropped 4 bases, with 6 bases sitting between them. The V gene's germline CDR1 is SGHTA and CDR2 FQGTGA. CDR3 sequence reads: CASSLTLATEAFF. The CDR3 DNA sequence: TGTGCCAGCAGCTTAACTCTGGCCACTGAAGCTTTCTTT. Full variable domain (outside the CDR3, taken from reference TRBV7-3 and TRBJ1-1): GAGVSQTPSNKVTEKGKYVELRCDPISGHTALYWYRQSLGQGPEFLIYFQGTGAADDSGLPNDRFFAVRPEGSVSTLKIQRTERGDSAVYLCASSLTLATEAFFGQGTRLTVV.

The chain is built from TRBV20-1 and TRBJ2-4, with 9 bases fitting TRBD1. V dropped 6 bases and J dropped 4; count of bases not matched to a gene: 7. The CDR3 totals 14 residues. Germline lookup yields CDR1 DFQATT and CDR2 SNEGSKA (reference sequence). CDR3 loop: CSADRDRAKNIQYF. CDR3 sequence (DNA): TGCAGTGCCGATAGGGACAGGGCGAAAAACATTCAGTACTTC.

The V call is TRBV7-8, the J call TRBJ2-3; D gene unclear. Germline values: CDR1 SGHVS, CDR2 FQNEAQ. V lost 6 bases and J 6 bases, leaving 13 bases between the germline ends. This CDR3 contains 13 residues. CDR3 region: CASRPTGLDTQYF. For the CDR3, the DNA is TGTGCCAGCAGACCAACCGGGCTGGATACGCAGTATTTT.

A word on this clonotype: A junction boundary mismatches the germline segment, possibly from a read error. The chain is built from TRBV12-3 or TRBV12-4 and TRBJ2-5; 10 bases fit TRBD1. This CDR3 spans 14 amino acids. The CDR3 nucleotides are TGTGCCAGCAGTCTTGGACAGGGGGTAGAGAACCAGTACTTC. Translating it yields CASSLGQGVENQYF.

This clonotype was counted ten times or more. V usage is TRBV11-2 and J usage is TRBJ2-7; 13 bases line up with TRBD2. The trim removed 4 bases at V and 7 bases at J, leaving 7 bases unmatched. Germline CDR1 reads SGHAT; CDR2 reads FQNNGV. The CDR3 contains 15 residues. The DNA of the CDR3 is TGTGCCAGCAGCTCCCGACTAGCGGGAGGCCCTGAGCAGTACTTC. Amino acids: CASSSRLAGGPEQYF.

This clonotype was counted ten times or more. The rearrangement uses TRBV20-1 and TRBJ1-6; 7 bases agree with TRBD1. This CDR3 has 15 residues. Germline V lookup: CDR1 DFQATT, CDR2 SNEGSKA (reference sequence). The junction had 9 bases not matched to a gene; V was cut back by 0 bases and J by 10 bases. Here the CDR3 reads CSARDLNRGYSPLHF. The CDR3 DNA reads TGCAGTGCTAGAGATCTCAACAGGGGTTACTCACCCCTCCACTTT.

This clonotype was recorded many times. The genes are TRBV28 and TRBJ1-2; D is ambiguous. Germline V lookup: CDR1 MDHEN, CDR2 SYDVKM. Trimming took 3 bases from V and 2 from J, leaving 7 bases between them. The CDR3 totals 13 residues. The CDR3 loop is CASSLLRNYGYTF. The CDR3 DNA follows: TGTGCCAGCAGTTTGCTTCGAAACTATGGCTACACCTTC.

This clonotype showed up just a few times. The chain uses TRBV7-9 and TRBJ1-6; D is undetermined. From germline, CDR1 is SEHNR and CDR2 FQNEAQ (reference sequence). Trimming left V 5 bases short and J 6 bases short, with 8 bases between. CDR3 length equals 13 residues. This CDR3 reads CASSVTVNSPLHF. In DNA, the CDR3 is TGTGCCAGCAGCGTAACAGTTAATTCACCCCTCCACTTT.

In DNA, the CDR3 is TGTGCCAGCAGTGGCAGTTTCCTCCCCCTCCACTTT. Its translation: CASSGSFLPLHF. The chain couples TRBV12-3 or TRBV12-4 to TRBJ1-6; D unclear. The V end was cut by 5 bases, the J end by 13 bases, with 12 bases between. CDR3 length: 12 amino acids.

This clonotype was detected only a few times. This CDR3 reads CAWSVGGVVTQYF. CDR3 coding DNA: TGTGCCTGGAGTGTTGGAGGGGTGGTGACCCAGTACTTC. The chain couples TRBV30 to TRBJ2-5, with D possibly TRBD2 on 6 matching bases. The CDR3 extends over 13 amino acids. In germline, CDR1 is GTSNPN, CDR2 SVGIG (reference sequence). Trimming pared 0 bases from V and 7 bases from J, leaving 12 bases between.